These T cell receptor beta chains were read from a single sample in a study of T cell responses to AZD1222 COVID-19 vaccine. Sequenced by immunoSEQ multiplex PCR; TCRdb stores in-frame clones only, minus some. The sample lists 100,000 to 130,000 clones, roughly 90% occurring once. This material consisted of peripheral blood, taken on day 0 of AZD1222 vaccination. The origin of the receptors is an adult in good health. The CDR3 runs from the conserved cysteine through the conserved F or W. D genes are given only for firm matches. Clone size, where shown, is once, few, many, or a class for clones that have expanded.

clone_size	d_call	v_call	j_call	cdr3_aa	cdr3_nt
NA	NA	TRBV10-3	TRBJ1-2	CAISEDVAGGYTF	TGTGCCATCAGCGAGGACGTCGCAGGCGGCTACACCTTC
NA	NA	TRBV7-2	TRBJ2-3	CASSVALKPADDTQYF	TGTGCCAGCAGCGTTGCCCTCAAACCAGCAGACGATACGCAGTATTTT
NA	NA	TRBV24-1	TRBJ2-5	CATSDPRNQETQYF	TGTGCCACCAGTGATCCAAGGAACCAAGAGACCCAGTACTTC
NA	NA	TRBV30	TRBJ1-4	CAWSVQENEKLFF	TGTGCCTGGAGTGTACAGGAGAATGAAAAACTGTTTTTT
NA	NA	TRBV27	TRBJ2-7	CASSSNSYEQYF	TGTGCCAGCAGTTCCAATTCCTACGAGCAGTACTTC
NA	NA	TRBV30	TRBJ1-1	CAWSIQGGSKAFF	TGTGCCTGGAGTATACAGGGAGGCTCCAAAGCTTTCTTT
NA	TRBD1	TRBV7-2	TRBJ1-6	CASSSDRVLNSPLHF	TGTGCCAGCAGCTCCGACAGGGTACTTAATTCACCCCTCCACTTT
NA	NA	TRBV7-2	TRBJ1-2	CASSLNRGPIGYTF	TGTGCCAGCAGCTTAAACCGGGGACCGATAGGCTACACCTTC
NA	TRBD2	TRBV6-9	TRBJ2-7	CASSYHRSGEAYEQYF	TGTGCCAGCAGTTATCATCGTAGCGGGGAAGCCTACGAGCAGTACTTC
NA	TRBD2	TRBV18	TRBJ2-1	CASSGPGGYVINNEQFF	TGTGCCAGCTCAGGCCCGGGAGGCTATGTAATCAACAATGAGCAGTTCTTC
NA	NA	TRBV4-3	TRBJ2-5	CASSQEAARETQYF	TGCGCCAGCAGCCAAGAAGCAGCGAGGGAGACCCAGTACTTC
NA	NA	TRBV19	TRBJ1-1	CASKEQGLNTEAFF	TGTGCCAGTAAGGAACAGGGTCTGAACACTGAAGCTTTCTTT
NA	TRBD1	TRBV18	TRBJ1-4	CASSRGRNEKLFF	TGTGCCAGCTCGAGGGGGCGCAATGAAAAACTGTTTTTT
NA	TRBD2	TRBV9	TRBJ2-3	CASSVSGNGDTQYF	TGTGCCAGCAGCGTGAGCGGGAACGGAGATACGCAGTATTTT
NA	NA	TRBV5-1	TRBJ2-5	CASTGQETQYF	TGCGCCAGCACAGGACAAGAGACCCAGTACTTC
NA	NA	TRBV3-1/TRBV3-2	TRBJ1-1	CASSPEGSSGNTEAFF	TGTGCCAGCAGCCCCGAAGGATCGTCCGGGAACACTGAAGCTTTCTTT
NA	TRBD1	TRBV6-6	TRBJ1-1	CASDGQGFTEAFF	TGTGCCAGCGACGGACAGGGTTTCACTGAAGCTTTCTTT
few	NA	TRBV24-1	TRBJ1-5	CATSEGGYSNQPQHF	TGTGCCACCAGTGAAGGTGGTTATAGCAATCAGCCCCAGCATTTT
NA	TRBD2	TRBV27	TRBJ2-4	CASTSMTSGSNIQYF	TGTGCCAGCACCTCTATGACTAGCGGGAGTAACATTCAGTACTTC
few	NA	TRBV28	TRBJ2-7	CASSLASSYEQYF	TGTGCCAGCAGTTTGGCGAGCTCCTACGAGCAGTACTTC
few	NA	TRBV28	TRBJ2-2	CASSLRVSQGGELFF	TGTGCCAGCAGTTTAAGGGTTAGCCAGGGTGGGGAGCTGTTTTTT
NA	NA	TRBV5-1	TRBJ2-1	CASSLDAPLGYYNEQFF	TGCGCCAGCAGCTTGGACGCCCCACTAGGATACTACAATGAGCAGTTCTTC
few	NA	TRBV2	TRBJ1-5	CASRGREGSNQPQHF	TGTGCCAGCAGGGGACGAGAGGGAAGCAATCAGCCCCAGCATTTT
NA	TRBD1	TRBV5-1	TRBJ2-3	CASSLGQGFTDTQYF	TGCGCCAGCAGCCTGGGACAGGGATTCACAGATACGCAGTATTTT
NA	NA	TRBV3-1/TRBV3-2	TRBJ1-1	CASSQLGAGHTEAFF	TGTGCCAGCAGCCAGCTAGGGGCAGGCCACACTGAAGCTTTCTTT
NA	NA	TRBV7-9	TRBJ2-7	CASSLEGGYEQYF	TGTGCCAGCAGCTTAGAGGGCGGGTACGAGCAGTACTTC
NA	NA	TRBV4-3	TRBJ1-5	CASSQDPGASGQPQHF	TGCGCCAGCAGCCAAGATCCTGGAGCGTCGGGGCAGCCCCAGCATTTT
NA	NA	TRBV5-1	TRBJ2-3	CASSYTDTQYF	TGCGCCAGCAGCTACACAGATACGCAGTATTTT
NA	NA	TRBV5-1	TRBJ1-3	CASSLEVGPSGNTIYF	TGCGCCAGCAGCTTGGAGGTGGGGCCCTCTGGAAACACCATATATTTT
once	TRBD1	TRBV9	TRBJ2-7	CASSPDPGQGAYEQYF	TGTGCCAGCAGCCCCGACCCCGGACAGGGTGCCTACGAGCAGTACTTC
few	NA	TRBV11-3	TRBJ1-1	CASSLGLGPNTEAFF	TGTGCCAGCAGCCTGGGCCTCGGGCCGAACACTGAAGCTTTCTTT
NA	NA	TRBV19	TRBJ2-2	CASRHRTAGQNTGELFF	TGTGCCAGTAGGCACCGGACGGCGGGACAAAACACCGGGGAGCTGTTTTTT
NA	TRBD1	TRBV18	TRBJ2-5	CASSRQGEETQYF	TGTGCCAGCTCGCGACAGGGGGAAGAGACCCAGTACTTC